Following are 7 T cell receptor beta chains from one sample sequenced in a study of blood T cell repertoires in COVID-19. Here immunoSEQ multiplex PCR was the method, and the copy in TCRdb shows in-frame clones only, minus some. The sample contains about 75,000 clones, around 90% of which appear only once. Sample: peripheral blood. The receptors were sampled from a human donor in a cohort sampled during active COVID-19.

The rearrangement joins TRBV7-9 to TRBJ1-3; 8 bases line up with TRBD1. Germline V gene sequence: CDR1 SEHNR, CDR2 FQNEAQ (reference sequence). V was clipped by 5 bases and J by 2 bases; unmatched bases: 2. This CDR3 is 14 amino acids long. The DNA of the CDR3 is TGTGCCAGCAGCCTACAGGGGGCTGGAAACACCATATATTTT. The encoded protein is CASSLQGAGNTIYF. Combining the CDR3 with reference TRBV7-9 and TRBJ1-3 gives the whole variable domain DTGVSQNPRHKITKRGQNVTFRCDPISEHNRLYWYRQTLGQGPEFLTYFQNEAQLEKSRLLSDRFSAERPKGSFSTLEIQRTEQGDSAMYLCASSLQGAGNTIYFGEGSWLTVV.

The rearrangement uses TRBV3-1 (or the pseudogene TRBV3-2) and TRBJ2-1, with TRBD1 matching over 7 bases. V lost 4 bases and J lost 0; bases outside the gene matches: 12. The CDR3 has 18 amino acids. Germline CDR1 LGHDT, CDR2 YNNKEL (reference sequence). CDR3 DNA: TGTGCCAGCAGCCTCGGACAGGACGTTATATACTCCTACAATGAGCAGTTCTTC. Translating gives CASSLGQDVIYSYNEQFF.

The chain is built from TRBV4-3 and TRBJ2-1; 8 bases are a match to TRBD2. CDR1 and CDR2 from the germline V gene are LGHNA and YSLEER. The CDR3 totals 14 residues. After removal of 0 bases from V and 9 bases from J, the junction contained 4 bases not matched to a gene. CDR3 loop: CASSQDRGGPEQFF. CDR3 in DNA: TGCGCCAGCAGCCAAGATCGCGGGGGGCCTGAGCAGTTCTTC.

The chain has TRBV5-4 and TRBJ2-1; 8 positions agree with TRBD2. In germline, CDR1 is SGHNT, CDR2 YYREEE (reference sequence). The CDR3 contains 15 residues. The J segment lost 6 bases and the V segment lost 0 bases, leaving 5 bases of the junction unmatched. CDR3 loop: CASSLAGGPSNEQFF. DNA for the CDR3: TGTGCCAGCAGCTTGGCGGGAGGGCCGTCCAATGAGCAGTTCTTC.

This clone has more than one count but fewer than ten. The chain uses TRBV27 and TRBJ2-7, with TRBD1 matching over 7 bases. CDR1 and CDR2 (germline): MNHEY, SMNVEV (reference sequence). The CDR3 loop spans 15 amino acids. Unmatched junction bases numbered 10, after V lost 1 base and J lost 7 bases. The CDR3 loop is CASSLWGTVVGEQYF. CDR3 coding DNA: TGTGCCAGCAGTTTATGGGGGACAGTCGTAGGGGAGCAGTACTTC.

The chain is built from TRBV5-1 and TRBJ2-5; TRBD2 matches at 9 bases. The CDR3 extends over 15 amino acids. Germline V gene lookup returns CDR1 SGHRS and CDR2 YFSETQ. J gave up 5 bases and V 5 bases, and 10 bases lay outside the gene matches. CDR3 DNA sequence: TGCGCCAGCAGGTCCGGCGGGGGGGCCCGTGAGACCCAGTACTTC. Translating gives CASRSGGGARETQYF.

The chain recombines TRBV27 with TRBJ1-6; 7 positions match TRBD1. The CDR3 has 18 residues. Germline V gene lookup returns CDR1 MNHEY and CDR2 SMNVEV (reference sequence). The trim removed 1 base at V and 0 bases at J, leaving 6 bases unmatched. CDR3 sequence (DNA): TGTGCCAGCAGTTTATTAGGGGGCAGGAGCTCCTATAATTCACCCCTCCACTTT. Translating gives CASSLLGGRSSYNSPLHF.